The 4 T cell receptor beta chains given below trace back to one sample, sequenced in a study of shared clonotypes between healthy human individuals. Cells designated naive CD8 were CD45RO-negative and were positively selected for CCR7, with terminally differentiated effector memory CD45RA+ cells excluded. Sequenced by immunoSEQ multiplex PCR; TCRdb stores in-frame clones only, minus some. The profile shows some 2.1 million clones, roughly 95% of them singletons. The sequenced material came from naive CD8+ T cells sorted from blood. These receptors all stem from a man aged 18 to 35 in good health.

The rearrangement uses TRBV2 and TRBJ2-7; 10 nucleotides agree with TRBD2. Germline CDR1 reads SNHLY; CDR2 reads FYNNEI. The V segment lost 9 bases and the J segment 7 bases; nucleotides outside the gene matches: 18. The CDR3 has 16 residues. CDR3 nucleotides: TGTGCCAGAGAGGATTTGAGGCTAGCGGGAGAGGGGGAGCAGTACTTC. It encodes CAREDLRLAGEGEQYF.

A word on this clone: Mismatch with germline at one junction end may stem from a read error. The rearrangement links TRBV7-7 to TRBJ2-7, with a possible D match to TRBD2 (5 bases). Germline V gene sequence: CDR1 SSHAT, CDR2 FNYEAQ (reference sequence). The CDR3 is made up of 13 amino acids. The CDR3 sequence: CASSDGEAYEQYF. CDR3 coding DNA: TGTGCTAGCAGCGACGGGGAAGCCTACGAGCAGTACTTC.

This sequence joins TRBV13 and TRBJ2-7, with TRBD2 matching over 7 bases. CDR3 length: 14 residues. V lost 5 bases to trimming and J lost 6 bases; unmatched junction nucleotides: 10. Germline CDR1 and CDR2: PRHDT and FYEKMQ (reference sequence). CDR3 sequence reads: CASSHGLDAGEQYF. In nucleotides, the CDR3 is TGTGCCAGCAGCCACGGACTAGACGCCGGCGAGCAGTACTTC.

This clone was found once. The gene calls are TRBV19 and TRBJ2-7, with 11 bases matching TRBD2. J gave up 3 bases and V 3 bases, and 4 bases lay outside the gene matches. CDR1 and CDR2 from the germline V gene are LNHDA and SQIVND (reference sequence). CDR3 length: 15 residues. CDR3 sequence: CASSMGTSGRYEQYF. The CDR3 coding sequence is TGTGCCAGTAGTATGGGGACTAGCGGACGCTACGAGCAGTACTTC.